What follows is one T cell receptor (beta chain) and its context. As yet, its antigen is unknown. This record belongs to a study of a mutant IDH1 vaccine in newly diagnosed glioma. The time point here: week 35, safety follow-up. Topical imiquimod accompanied each vaccine dose, which consisted of 300 ug of mutant IDH1 20-mer peptide. The protocol was immunoSEQ multiplex PCR, while the TCRdb copy is restricted to in-frame clones and leaves out a portion. The sample shows tens of thousands of clones, about 76% of them seen only once. The sample in question was PBMCs, obtained from a glioma patient whose treatment included an IDH1 peptide vaccine. The TCR originated in a man aged 45-65 years with glioma.

The CDR3 DNA reads TGTGCCAGCAAAAGGGGGAAGAACTATGGCTACACCTTC. This sequence encodes CASKRGKNYGYTF. This rearrangement joins TRBV6-1 to TRBJ1-2, with D possibly being TRBD1 (6 bases). Trimming shortened V by 7 bases and J by 2 bases, and 11 bases separated the two germline ends. CDR3 size: 13 residues. Germline V gene data show CDR1 as MNHNS and CDR2 as SASEGT.